A single TCR beta chain is shown here with its context. Its cognate antigen is unknown. This entry comes from a study of STAT5B mutations in CD4+ large granular lymphocyte leukemia. Study overall: Among healthy donors, a particular HLA allele went with more CDR3 'QG' motifs. Notes on the study in general: The CD4+ versus CD8+ T-LGLL clonality difference may reflect limited sample size. Main leukemic clonotypes were patient-specific, but approximately 25% appeared at low frequency elsewhere.

Assay: immunoSEQ multiplex PCR; the TCRdb copy retains only in-frame clones and omits some. The sample yields approximately 30,000 clones, around 80% seen once. The CDR3 length is 15 residues. From germline, CDR1 is SGHNT and CDR2 YENEEA. V lost 2 bases, J lost 4 bases, and 11 bases lay in between. This clonotype originated in a human donor in good health. The rearrangement links TRBV11-3 to TRBJ2-2, with a possible D match to TRBD2 (6 bases). Sequencing input: CD4+ T cells from blood buffy coats. The CDR3: CASSLTSLTTGELFF. Here the CDR3 DNA reads TGTGCCAGCAGCTTAACTAGCCTCACCACCGGGGAGCTGTTTTTT.